This T cell receptor beta chain is from a study of neoadjuvant nivolumab and ipilimumab in lung cancer. Study-level points and caveats: Higher pretherapy blood TCR richness went with higher resected-tumor richness.

Germline assignment: CDR1 SGHRS and CDR2 YFSETQ. V shed 2 bases and J shed 5 bases, with 10 bases lying between them. This CDR3 is built from 13 residues. As concerns this clone: Antigen specificity is unknown.

TCRdb's table, derived via immunoSEQ multiplex PCR, lists solely in-frame clones and lacks some. Among over 45,000 clones listed, roughly 89% were seen once. J is TRBJ1-1 and V is TRBV5-1; maybe TRBD1 (5 bases). The sequences come from blood, collected before neoadjuvant nivolumab, alone or with ipilimumab. This receptor was identified in an adult with non-small cell lung cancer. Some clones in this sample may be carry-over from other donors' samples. The CDR3 DNA follows: TGCGCCAGCAGCTTCGACAGAAGGACTGAAGCTTTCTTT. It encodes CASSFDRRTEAFF.